Listed below are T cell receptor beta chains from one sample, sequenced in a study of T cells after yellow fever vaccination. TCRdb called the 5' RACE reads again in MiXCR, with one record for every CDR3 protein. The sample consists of roughly 310,000 distinct CDR3 sequences, roughly 8.7% of them appearing once. The source was PBMCs, collected on the day of the first yellow fever vaccination. The receptors were gathered from a man between 18 and 29 years old who received the YFV17D yellow fever vaccine. The CDR3 runs from the conserved cysteine through the conserved F or W. D genes are given only for firm matches. Not all rows give a size; the values are once, few, many and, for expanded clones, a class.

D gene: .
V gene: TRBV2
clone size: .
J gene: TRBJ2-5
CDR3 DNA: TGTGCCAGCAGTGAAGCTGGGGGGGGCGAGGAGACCCAGTACTTC
CDR3 protein: CASSEAGGGEETQYF

D gene: TRBD2
V gene: TRBV5-7
clone size: few
J gene: TRBJ2-6
CDR3 DNA: TGTGCCAGCAGCTTGGGCGGGGGGAACTCTGGGGCCAACGTCCTGACTTTC
CDR3 protein: CASSLGGGNSGANVLTF

D gene: .
V gene: TRBV6-2/TRBV6-3
clone size: .
J gene: TRBJ2-2
CDR3 DNA: TGTGCCAGCAGTCGCAGGGAGCTCGGCACCGGGGAGCTGTTTTTT
CDR3 protein: CASSRRELGTGELFF

D gene: .
V gene: TRBV10-3
clone size: many
J gene: TRBJ2-3
CDR3 DNA: TGTGCCAGCTCAACTCAGCCGGATACGCAGTATTTT
CDR3 protein: CASSTQPDTQYF

D gene: TRBD2
V gene: TRBV12-3/TRBV12-4
clone size: many
J gene: TRBJ2-3
CDR3 DNA: TGTGCCAGCAGTTCCCAGCGGGGGAGGTTGGATACGCAGTATTTT
CDR3 protein: CASSSQRGRLDTQYF

D gene: .
V gene: TRBV19
clone size: few
J gene: TRBJ1-5
CDR3 DNA: TGTGCCAGTAGTATAGTAGGGGAAAGCAATCAGCCCCAGCATTTT
CDR3 protein: CASSIVGESNQPQHF

D gene: TRBD1
V gene: TRBV5-1
clone size: few
J gene: TRBJ1-2
CDR3 DNA: TGCGCCAGCAGCTTCCTCACCGGGACAGGGTCTTCCGGCTACACCTTC
CDR3 protein: CASSFLTGTGSSGYTF

D gene: TRBD1
V gene: TRBV29-1
clone size: many
J gene: TRBJ1-1
CDR3 DNA: TGCAGCGTTGTCGACAGGGGGCAAGGAACTGAAGCTTTCTTT
CDR3 protein: CSVVDRGQGTEAFF

D gene: .
V gene: TRBV24-1
clone size: .
J gene: TRBJ1-5
CDR3 DNA: TGTGCCACCAGTGATGACGGGTCTCAGCCCCAGCATTTT
CDR3 protein: CATSDDGSQPQHF

D gene: .
V gene: TRBV20-1
clone size: few
J gene: TRBJ1-5
CDR3 DNA: TGCAGTGCTACCGACGGTCCCAATCAGCCCCAGCATTTT
CDR3 protein: CSATDGPNQPQHF

D gene: TRBD1
V gene: TRBV9
clone size: .
J gene: TRBJ1-2
CDR3 DNA: TGTGCCAGCAGCGTAGGAGCGGTTTGGACAGGGGCCCGTTGGGGCTATGGCTACACCTTC
CDR3 protein: CASSVGAVWTGARWGYGYTF

D gene: .
V gene: TRBV3-1
clone size: .
J gene: TRBJ2-3
CDR3 DNA: TGTGCCAGCAGCTTAAGACCGGACTACCCCTTAGATACGCAGTATTTT
CDR3 protein: CASSLRPDYPLDTQYF

D gene: .
V gene: TRBV4-1
clone size: few
J gene: TRBJ2-2
CDR3 DNA: TGCGCCAGCAGCCAAGGACCCGGCAGGCGGACCGGGGAGCTGTTTTTT
CDR3 protein: CASSQGPGRRTGELFF

D gene: .
V gene: TRBV12-3/TRBV12-4
clone size: .
J gene: TRBJ1-4
CDR3 DNA: TGTGCCAGCAGCGAGGCGGGGGAGGAAAAACTGTTTTTT
CDR3 protein: CASSEAGEEKLFF

D gene: .
V gene: TRBV28
clone size: .
J gene: TRBJ2-5
CDR3 DNA: TGTGCCAGCGGACCAGGGACCCAGTACTTC
CDR3 protein: CASGPGTQYF

D gene: .
V gene: TRBV5-1
clone size: few
J gene: TRBJ1-4
CDR3 DNA: TGCGCCAGCAGCTTGGAAGGGCCATCTAATGAAAAACTGTTTTTT
CDR3 protein: CASSLEGPSNEKLFF

D gene: .
V gene: TRBV5-1
clone size: many
J gene: TRBJ2-1
CDR3 DNA: TGCGCCAGCAGCCGAGACAATGAGCAGTTCTTC
CDR3 protein: CASSRDNEQFF

D gene: .
V gene: TRBV2
clone size: .
J gene: TRBJ1-4
CDR3 DNA: TGTGCCAGCAGTGAATTCGGAGAAAAACTGTTTTTT
CDR3 protein: CASSEFGEKLFF

D gene: TRBD1
V gene: TRBV4-3
clone size: few
J gene: TRBJ2-1
CDR3 DNA: TGCGCCAGCAGCCCCGGGATAGGGGGCCCCTACAATGAGCAGTTCTTC
CDR3 protein: CASSPGIGGPYNEQFF

D gene: TRBD1
V gene: TRBV12-3/TRBV12-4
clone size: .
J gene: TRBJ2-2
CDR3 DNA: TGTGCCAGCAGTTCGTCAGGGGGCCACACCGGGGAGCTGTTTTTT
CDR3 protein: CASSSSGGHTGELFF

D gene: .
V gene: TRBV3-1
clone size: .
J gene: TRBJ1-2
CDR3 DNA: TGTGCCAGCAGCCAAGATCTTAACAGTAACTATGGCTACACCTTC
CDR3 protein: CASSQDLNSNYGYTF

D gene: TRBD2
V gene: TRBV6-1
clone size: .
J gene: TRBJ2-3
CDR3 DNA: TGTGCCAGCACCTTCTTCGGGGGGGGCACAGATACGCAGTATTTT
CDR3 protein: CASTFFGGGTDTQYF

D gene: TRBD2
V gene: TRBV7-3
clone size: many
J gene: TRBJ2-1
CDR3 DNA: TGTGCCAGCAGTTTAACTAGCGGGGGGGCTTATGAGCAGTTCTTC
CDR3 protein: CASSLTSGGAYEQFF

D gene: .
V gene: TRBV9
clone size: few
J gene: TRBJ2-3
CDR3 DNA: TGTGCCAGCAGCGTTCGGTTCACAGATACGCAGTATTTT
CDR3 protein: CASSVRFTDTQYF

D gene: .
V gene: TRBV10-3
clone size: few
J gene: TRBJ1-1
CDR3 DNA: TGTGCCATCAGTGAGTTTGGGGCTTTCTTT
CDR3 protein: CAISEFGAFF

D gene: TRBD1
V gene: TRBV11-1
clone size: few
J gene: TRBJ2-1
CDR3 DNA: TGTGCCAGCAGCGCCCACCGGGACAGTCTCAAACTTTACAATGAGCAGTTCTTC
CDR3 protein: CASSAHRDSLKLYNEQFF

D gene: .
V gene: TRBV4-3
clone size: .
J gene: TRBJ1-2
CDR3 DNA: TGCGCCAGCAGCCAGAGGAACTATGGCTACACCTTC
CDR3 protein: CASSQRNYGYTF

D gene: TRBD2
V gene: TRBV5-1
clone size: .
J gene: TRBJ2-3
CDR3 DNA: TGCGCCAGCAGCCCCCGACTAGCGAGAGCCACAGATACGCAGTATTTT
CDR3 protein: CASSPRLARATDTQYF

D gene: .
V gene: TRBV7-3
clone size: .
J gene: TRBJ2-3
CDR3 DNA: TGTGCCAGCAGCTTTGGGCCCACAGATACGCAGTATTTT
CDR3 protein: CASSFGPTDTQYF

D gene: TRBD1
V gene: TRBV12-3/TRBV12-4
clone size: .
J gene: TRBJ1-2
CDR3 DNA: TGTGCCAGCAGCCTTTACGGGACAGGGGGCGTTGATGGCTACACCTTC
CDR3 protein: CASSLYGTGGVDGYTF

D gene: .
V gene: TRBV7-2
clone size: many
J gene: TRBJ1-1
CDR3 DNA: TGTGCCAGCAACCGTAGGGGGAACACTGAAGCTTTCTTT
CDR3 protein: CASNRRGNTEAFF

D gene: .
V gene: TRBV5-1
clone size: few
J gene: TRBJ2-7
CDR3 DNA: TGCGCCAGCAGCTTGGAAAGCCACAGGGCAGACGAGCAGTACTTC
CDR3 protein: CASSLESHRADEQYF

D gene: .
V gene: TRBV7-3
clone size: few
J gene: TRBJ2-1
CDR3 DNA: TGTGCCAGCAGCTCCGGACAGCTCAATGAGCAGTTCTTC
CDR3 protein: CASSSGQLNEQFF

D gene: TRBD1
V gene: TRBV19
clone size: .
J gene: TRBJ1-6
CDR3 DNA: TGTGCCAGTAGTATGGACAGGGGCGGTTCACCCCTCCACTTT
CDR3 protein: CASSMDRGGSPLHF

D gene: TRBD1
V gene: TRBV9
clone size: .
J gene: TRBJ1-1
CDR3 DNA: TGTGCCAGCAGCGTAGGGCTGTCAGGGGGCACTGAAGCTTTCTTT
CDR3 protein: CASSVGLSGGTEAFF

D gene: TRBD2
V gene: TRBV12-3/TRBV12-4
clone size: few
J gene: TRBJ2-3
CDR3 DNA: TGTGCCAGCAGTCCCGTTCCGGGACTAGCGGGGGGCAAGACAGATACGCAGTATTTT
CDR3 protein: CASSPVPGLAGGKTDTQYF

D gene: .
V gene: TRBV4-1
clone size: few
J gene: TRBJ2-6
CDR3 DNA: TGCGCCAGCAGCCAAGATGAAGGGGCCAACGTCCTGACTTTC
CDR3 protein: CASSQDEGANVLTF

D gene: .
V gene: TRBV7-6
clone size: .
J gene: TRBJ2-1
CDR3 DNA: TGTGCCAGCAGCGAAGCAGGGATCTGGAACAATGAGCAGTTCTTC
CDR3 protein: CASSEAGIWNNEQFF

D gene: .
V gene: TRBV7-9
clone size: .
J gene: TRBJ1-1
CDR3 DNA: TGTGCCGGCAGCTTGGTTGCGGAGTTGGCTTTCTTT
CDR3 protein: CAGSLVAELAFF

D gene: TRBD2
V gene: TRBV5-1
clone size: few
J gene: TRBJ2-3
CDR3 DNA: TGCACCAGCAGCTTCCGGACTAGCGGGGGCTATACAGATACGCAGTATTTT
CDR3 protein: CTSSFRTSGGYTDTQYF

D gene: TRBD1
V gene: TRBV6-2/TRBV6-3
clone size: few
J gene: TRBJ2-5
CDR3 DNA: TGTGCCAGCAGTTCCGGGACAGTCCTTGAGACCCAGTACTTC
CDR3 protein: CASSSGTVLETQYF

D gene: .
V gene: TRBV12-3/TRBV12-4
clone size: .
J gene: TRBJ2-2
CDR3 DNA: TGTGCCAGCAGGCCGGCAGCGGCAAACACCGGGGAGCTGTTTTTT
CDR3 protein: CASRPAAANTGELFF

D gene: .
V gene: TRBV6-4
clone size: many
J gene: TRBJ2-1
CDR3 DNA: TGTGCCAGCAGTGACAGGGTTGACCATGAGCAGTTCTTC
CDR3 protein: CASSDRVDHEQFF

D gene: .
V gene: TRBV7-3
clone size: .
J gene: TRBJ2-1
CDR3 DNA: TGTGCCAGCAGCTTTAGTATGGGTAACAATGAGCAGTTCTTC
CDR3 protein: CASSFSMGNNEQFF

D gene: .
V gene: TRBV30
clone size: few
J gene: TRBJ2-5
CDR3 DNA: TGTGCCTGGAGCAGGGGAGGCACCCAGTACTTC
CDR3 protein: CAWSRGGTQYF

D gene: TRBD2
V gene: TRBV28
clone size: many
J gene: TRBJ2-7
CDR3 DNA: TGTGCCAGCAGCGGGGGGGGTAGCGACTACGAGCAGTACTTC
CDR3 protein: CASSGGGSDYEQYF

D gene: .
V gene: TRBV4-2
clone size: .
J gene: TRBJ1-4
CDR3 DNA: TGTGCCAGCAGCCAAGCCCAGGGAGCGGGGGGTGAAAAACTGTTTTTT
CDR3 protein: CASSQAQGAGGEKLFF

D gene: .
V gene: TRBV5-5
clone size: .
J gene: TRBJ2-5
CDR3 DNA: TGTGCCAGCAGCCGTAGGTCGGAGACCCAGTACTTC
CDR3 protein: CASSRRSETQYF

D gene: .
V gene: TRBV7-2
clone size: few
J gene: TRBJ2-1
CDR3 DNA: TGTGCCAGCAGCCCTCAGCAGGGCGGGAATGAGCAGTTCTTC
CDR3 protein: CASSPQQGGNEQFF

D gene: TRBD1
V gene: TRBV4-1
clone size: .
J gene: TRBJ2-7
CDR3 DNA: TGCGCCAGCAGCCAAAGGGACAGCTCCTACGAGCAGTACTTC
CDR3 protein: CASSQRDSSYEQYF

D gene: TRBD1
V gene: TRBV20-1
clone size: few
J gene: TRBJ2-3
CDR3 DNA: TGCAGTGCTAGATTGGACAGGGGCACAGATACGCAGTATTTT
CDR3 protein: CSARLDRGTDTQYF